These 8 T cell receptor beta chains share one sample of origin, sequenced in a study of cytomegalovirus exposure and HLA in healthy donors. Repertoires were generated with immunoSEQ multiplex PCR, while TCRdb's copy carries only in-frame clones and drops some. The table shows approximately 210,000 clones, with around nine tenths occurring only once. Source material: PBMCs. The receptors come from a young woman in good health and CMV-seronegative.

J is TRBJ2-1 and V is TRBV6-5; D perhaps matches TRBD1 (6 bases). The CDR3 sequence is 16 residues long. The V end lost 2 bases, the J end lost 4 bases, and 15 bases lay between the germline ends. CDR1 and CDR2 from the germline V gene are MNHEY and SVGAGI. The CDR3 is CASSYGGGSLYNEQFF. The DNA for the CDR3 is TGTGCCAGCAGTTACGGGGGCGGATCTCTTTACAATGAGCAGTTCTTC.

Here the CDR3 reads CASSPRDKGGYEQYF. The CDR3 coding sequence is TGCGCCAGCAGCCCCCGTGACAAAGGAGGCTACGAGCAGTACTTC. This chain uses TRBV4-1 with TRBJ2-7; a possible D gene is TRBD2 (5 bases). Per germline, CDR1 MGHRA and CDR2 YSYEKL. The CDR3 contains 15 residues. The V gene lost 4 bases and the J gene lost 3 bases, with 16 bases spanning the gap.

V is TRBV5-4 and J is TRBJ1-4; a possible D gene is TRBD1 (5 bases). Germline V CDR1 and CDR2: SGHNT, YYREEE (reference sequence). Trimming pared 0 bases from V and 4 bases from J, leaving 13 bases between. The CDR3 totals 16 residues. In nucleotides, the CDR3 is TGTGCCAGCAGCTTGGCCTCCCAGGGTCTTAATGAAAAACTGTTTTTT. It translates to CASSLASQGLNEKLFF.

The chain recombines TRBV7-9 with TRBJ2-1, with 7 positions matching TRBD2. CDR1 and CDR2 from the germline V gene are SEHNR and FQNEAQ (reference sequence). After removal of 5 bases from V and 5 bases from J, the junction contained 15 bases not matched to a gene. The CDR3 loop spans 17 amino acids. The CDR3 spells CASSVLPLAKYNNEQFF. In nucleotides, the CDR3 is TGTGCCAGCAGCGTACTGCCACTAGCGAAATACAACAATGAGCAGTTCTTC.

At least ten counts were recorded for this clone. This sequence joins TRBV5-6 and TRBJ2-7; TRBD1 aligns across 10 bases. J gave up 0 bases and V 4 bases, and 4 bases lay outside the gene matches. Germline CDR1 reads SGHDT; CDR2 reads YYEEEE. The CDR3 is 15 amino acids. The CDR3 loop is CASSGGQGISYEQYF. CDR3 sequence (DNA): TGTGCCAGCAGCGGGGGACAGGGGATCTCCTACGAGCAGTACTTC.

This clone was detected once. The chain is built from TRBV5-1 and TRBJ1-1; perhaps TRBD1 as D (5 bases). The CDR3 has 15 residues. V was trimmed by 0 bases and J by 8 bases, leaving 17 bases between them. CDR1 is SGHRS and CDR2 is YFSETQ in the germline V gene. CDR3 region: CASSLAAGPGLEAFF. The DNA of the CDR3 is TGCGCCAGCAGCTTGGCGGCTGGGCCAGGGTTGGAAGCTTTCTTT.

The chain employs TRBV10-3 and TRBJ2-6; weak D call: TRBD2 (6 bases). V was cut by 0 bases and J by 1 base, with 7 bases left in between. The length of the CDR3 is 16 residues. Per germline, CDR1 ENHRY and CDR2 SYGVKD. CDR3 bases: TGTGCCATCAGTGAGTCGGAGGGATCTGGGGCCAACGTCCTGACTTTC. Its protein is CAISESEGSGANVLTF.

The CDR3 DNA follows: TGTGCCACATCGCTTCAGACAGGGGGCAACGATGAGCAGTTCTTC. Its protein is CATSLQTGGNDEQFF. The genes are TRBV6-1 and TRBJ2-1; TRBD1 aligns across 10 bases. Germline CDR1 MNHNS, CDR2 SASEGT. The V segment lost 10 bases and the J segment 8 bases; nucleotides outside the gene matches: 14. The CDR3 length is 15 residues.